The rows below give T cell receptor beta chains drawn from one sample of a study of OX40 agonist ivuxolimab in advanced cancers. The table came from immunoSEQ multiplex PCR; TCRdb's copy has only in-frame clones and leaves some out. The data contain about 17,000 clones, about four fifths of them seen just once; the ten biggest clones take up roughly 2.3%. Material: CD4+ or CD8+ T cells sorted from blood, obtained in a trial of the OX40 agonist ivuxolimab. Source of these receptors: an adult with an advanced solid tumor such as melanoma, head and neck, liver or kidney cancer. Each CDR3 is given with its conserved first and last residue. D genes are given only for firm matches. Clone size is given for some rows only: seen once, a few or many times, or a class if the clone is expanded.

clone size	V gene	D gene	J gene	CDR3 DNA	CDR3 protein
.	TRBV5-1	TRBD2	TRBJ2-1	TGCGCCAGCAGCTCGGGACTAGCGGGAGTGAATGAGCAGTTCTTC	CASSSGLAGVNEQFF
once	TRBV7-9	.	TRBJ2-7	TGTGCCAGCAGCGAGGGGCTATCCTACGAGCAGTACTTC	CASSEGLSYEQYF
once	TRBV11-3	.	TRBJ2-5	TGTGCCAGCAGCCCCGGATCGAGAGGGGAGACCCAGTACTTC	CASSPGSRGETQYF
.	TRBV6-5	.	TRBJ1-1	TGTGCCAGCAGTCGGACCCGACAAGTTCCGGCTTTCTTT	CASSRTRQVPAFF
few	TRBV7-7	.	TRBJ2-7	TGTGCCAGCAGCCAAGGGGGGGCTAGGGGTGAGCAGTACTTC	CASSQGGARGEQYF
.	TRBV7-6	TRBD1	TRBJ2-3	TGTGCCAGCAGCTCCATCCGGACAGGGGGGAAGGGACTAAGCACAGATACGCAGTATTTT	CASSSIRTGGKGLSTDTQYF
.	TRBV7-9	.	TRBJ1-1	TGTGCCAGCAGCTTAGGAGGGGCGGACACTGAAGCTTTCTTT	CASSLGGADTEAFF
.	TRBV9	.	TRBJ2-2	TGTGCCAGCAGCGTATCGAGCTCCGCGAACACCGGGGAGCTGTTTTTT	CASSVSSSANTGELFF
.	TRBV7-2	.	TRBJ1-4	TGTGCCAGCAGCCGAGGTCAGGGGATAACAGAAAAACTGTTTTTT	CASSRGQGITEKLFF
.	TRBV29-1	.	TRBJ2-3	TGCAGCGTTGAGGGGGTAGACACAGATACGCAGTATTTT	CSVEGVDTDTQYF
.	TRBV2	TRBD1	TRBJ1-4	TGTGCCAGCAGATCGGACAGGGAGATAACTAATGAAAAACTGTTTTTT	CASRSDREITNEKLFF
.	TRBV28	.	TRBJ2-6	TGTGCCAGCAAACGTGGGGGCTCTGGGGCCAACGTCCTGACTTTC	CASKRGGSGANVLTF
.	TRBV5-1	.	TRBJ2-5	TGCGCCAGCAGCTTGGGAAGGGGACAAGAGACCCAGTACTTC	CASSLGRGQETQYF
.	TRBV19	TRBD1	TRBJ2-5	TGTGCCAGTAGGGAGGACAGGGGGGCGGAGACCCAGTACTTC	CASREDRGAETQYF
.	TRBV28	.	TRBJ2-7	TGTGCCAGCTTTCCGGGGACTCAGACCTACGAGCAGTACTTC	CASFPGTQTYEQYF
once	TRBV18	.	TRBJ2-3	TGTGCCAGCTCACCACCGGCGGGTACAGATACGCAGTATTTT	CASSPPAGTDTQYF
.	TRBV7-2	TRBD2	TRBJ2-3	TGTGCCAGCAGCCAACAAAGGTGGGGGGGAGTTACGCAGTATTTT	CASSQQRWGGVTQYF
.	TRBV5-1	.	TRBJ2-7	TGCGCCAGCAGCTTTCAGAGTGACTACGAGCAGTACTTC	CASSFQSDYEQYF
.	TRBV6-5	TRBD1	TRBJ2-7	TGTGCCAGCAGTTACACCCGTACAGGGGGGTCCTACGAGCAGTACTTC	CASSYTRTGGSYEQYF
.	TRBV28	.	TRBJ1-2	TGTGCCAGCATTACGGGGGGGACGGTCTATGGCTACACCTTC	CASITGGTVYGYTF
.	TRBV19	.	TRBJ2-7	TGTGCCAGTAGTATAGATCTTCTAACAGATCAGTACTTC	CASSIDLLTDQYF
.	TRBV2	.	TRBJ1-1	TGTGCCAGCAGTTCGTGGGGGGGGAACACTGAAGCTTTCTTT	CASSSWGGNTEAFF
.	TRBV5-6	TRBD2	TRBJ2-1	TGTGCCAGCAGGGTGAGGTCTAGCGGAGGTTACAATGAGCAGTTCTTC	CASRVRSSGGYNEQFF
once	TRBV7-3	.	TRBJ2-4	TGTGCCAGCAGCGGGGGAAGTGGGGCCAAAAACATTCAGTACTTC	CASSGGSGAKNIQYF
.	TRBV27	TRBD1	TRBJ1-6	TGTGCCAGCAGATCCGGGACAGTCTATAATTCACCCCTCCACTTT	CASRSGTVYNSPLHF
.	TRBV12-5	TRBD1	TRBJ2-5	TGTGCTAGTGGCTTCGACAGGGAAGAGACCCAGTACTTC	CASGFDREETQYF
once	TRBV29-1	.	TRBJ1-1	TGCAGCGCCCGGCCCCTAGACACTGAAGCTTTCTTT	CSARPLDTEAFF
.	TRBV7-2	.	TRBJ2-5	TGTGCCAGCAGCTTAGGGCCGGGCGGATCTTCCGAAGAGACCCAGTACTTC	CASSLGPGGSSEETQYF
.	TRBV6-6	.	TRBJ2-7	TGTGCCAGCAGGGACCCTCGGTCCCTCTACGAGCAGTACTTC	CASRDPRSLYEQYF
once	TRBV2	.	TRBJ1-6	TGTGCCAGCATATCCGGCAATTCACCCCTCCACTTT	CASISGNSPLHF
.	TRBV7-2	.	TRBJ2-1	TGTGCCAGCAGCTTAATGGAGGCCGGTGAGCAGTTCTTC	CASSLMEAGEQFF
few	TRBV7-9	.	TRBJ1-5	TGTGCCAGCAGCCCGGGGGCAGGGGTACAGCCCCAGCATTTT	CASSPGAGVQPQHF
once	TRBV5-6	.	TRBJ2-5	TGTGCCAGCAGCTTGGTAGGTTTCGGGGGAGCAGAGACCCAGTACTTC	CASSLVGFGGAETQYF
.	TRBV4-1	TRBD2	TRBJ2-1	TGCGCCAGCAGCCGCAACTTTGCCCTAGCGGGAGACAATGAGCAGTTCTTC	CASSRNFALAGDNEQFF
.	TRBV27	.	TRBJ2-2	TGTGCCAGCAGTTTACTGGGGCGGGGCACGAACACCGGGGAGCTGTTTTTT	CASSLLGRGTNTGELFF
once	TRBV2	TRBD2	TRBJ2-1	TGTGCCAGCAGTGCCCTAGCGGGGGGTGGGAATGAGCAGTTCTTC	CASSALAGGGNEQFF
few	TRBV10-2	.	TRBJ2-7	TGCGCCAGCAGCCTTTCCTACGAGCAGTACTTC	CASSLSYEQYF
.	TRBV7-6	TRBD2	TRBJ2-7	TGTGCCAGCAGCTTAATGGGACTAGCCTACGAGCAGTACTTC	CASSLMGLAYEQYF
.	TRBV6-5	.	TRBJ2-5	TGTGCCAGCAGTTATTCCTACAGGGCCGGCAGAGAGACCCAGTACTTC	CASSYSYRAGRETQYF
.	TRBV18	.	TRBJ2-2	TGTGCCAGCTCACCGTCGAACCCAGGGGCCGGGGAGCTGTTTTTT	CASSPSNPGAGELFF
.	TRBV5-6	TRBD1	TRBJ2-2	TGTGCCAGCAGCCTTTCAGGGGGCTCCGGGGAGCTGTTTTTT	CASSLSGGSGELFF
few	TRBV12-2	.	TRBJ1-2	TGTGCAAGTCGCTCAATGACAGGGGACTATGGCTACACCTTC	CASRSMTGDYGYTF
.	TRBV4-3	.	TRBJ2-2	TGCGCCAGCAGCCAAGATATCGGGGGAGGACGGACCGGGGAGCTGTTTTTT	CASSQDIGGGRTGELFF
.	TRBV5-4	.	TRBJ1-1	TGTGCCAGCAGCCAAGTAGGGAGCACTGAAGCTTTCTTT	CASSQVGSTEAFF
.	TRBV19	.	TRBJ2-1	TGTGCCAGTAGTATAGCCCCCGGATACAATGAGCAGTTCTTC	CASSIAPGYNEQFF
.	TRBV11-2	TRBD1	TRBJ1-4	TGTGCCAGCAGCTTAGCCGGGACAGCCTCAGAACTGTTTTTT	CASSLAGTASELFF
.	TRBV30	.	TRBJ1-1	TGTGCCTGGTGCAGCGGGGCGGGGAGGAACACTGAAGCTTTCTTT	CAWCSGAGRNTEAFF
.	TRBV11-3	TRBD2	TRBJ2-3	TGTGCCAGCAGCCCCGGACTAGCGGGTGGCACAGATACGCAGTATTTT	CASSPGLAGGTDTQYF
.	TRBV7-6	TRBD2	TRBJ2-3	TGTGCCAGCAGCGCGCTGGGCGGGAGTTCAGATACGCAGTATTTT	CASSALGGSSDTQYF
once	TRBV19	TRBD1	TRBJ2-5	TGTGCCAGTAGTCCCCCCGGGACAGGGAGAGAGACCCAGTACTTC	CASSPPGTGRETQYF
.	TRBV7-3	.	TRBJ1-2	TGTGCCAGCAGCTTAACTGCCCAGGGAGATCATGGCTACACCTTC	CASSLTAQGDHGYTF
.	TRBV21-1	.	TRBJ2-5	TGTGCCAGCAGCAAAGGGCCAGGGAGGGAGACCCAGTACTTC	CASSKGPGRETQYF
.	TRBV11-3	.	TRBJ2-3	TGTGCCTCCCCCCCCAGCACAGATACGCAGTATTTT	CASPPSTDTQYF
.	TRBV30	TRBD1	TRBJ1-4	TGTGCCTGGAATCCGGGACAGGGGACCAATGAAAAACTGTTTTTT	CAWNPGQGTNEKLFF
once	TRBV5-1	.	TRBJ1-1	TGCGCCAGCAGCTTAAGGACGGGGCCCTCCACTGAAGCTTTCTTT	CASSLRTGPSTEAFF
.	TRBV30	.	TRBJ2-7	TGTGCCTGGTCCTCAGGTGTCCACGAGCAGTACTTC	CAWSSGVHEQYF
.	TRBV30	.	TRBJ2-7	TGTGCCTGGAGGGGGCTCAGGGGAAGCTACGAGCAGTACTTC	CAWRGLRGSYEQYF